A selection of T cell receptor beta chains follows, all from one sample in a study of T cell repertoires in cytomegalovirus infection. TCRdb re-called the reads through MiXCR, storing one row per CDR3 protein. In the table there are roughly 230,000 distinct CDR3 sequences, under 8.5% of which are singletons. Specimen: PBMCs. The source is a human donor in good health (CMV status not recorded). Some clones in this sample may be carry-over from other donors' samples. Each CDR3 is given with its conserved first and last residue. A D gene is named only where the DNA matches it firmly. Part of the rows lack a size; the others show once, few, many or a class for expanded clones.

J gene | clone size | V gene | D gene | CDR3 protein | CDR3 DNA
TRBJ1-1 | many | TRBV14 | - | CASQAEMNTEAFF | TGTGCCAGCCAGGCAGAAATGAACACTGAAGCTTTCTTT
TRBJ2-6 | many | TRBV4-3 | TRBD1 | CASSQDVLGQVATSGANVLTF | TGCGCCAGCAGCCAAGACGTCTTGGGACAGGTGGCCACCTCTGGGGCCAACGTCCTGACTTTC
TRBJ1-3 | - | TRBV20-1 | - | CSARDGRVWPGNTIYF | TGCAGTGCTAGAGATGGGCGAGTGTGGCCTGGAAACACCATATATTTT
TRBJ2-7 | many | TRBV10-3 | - | CAILDRGDYEQYF | TGTGCCATTCTAGACAGAGGGGACTACGAGCAGTACTTC
TRBJ2-3 | many | TRBV28 | TRBD2 | CASNSPGGGTDTQYF | TGTGCCAGCAATTCTCCGGGAGGTGGGACAGATACGCAGTATTTT
TRBJ2-7 | many | TRBV28 | - | CASSRRGRPYEQYF | TGTGCCAGCAGCCGTCGAGGCAGGCCCTACGAGCAGTACTTC
TRBJ2-2 | many | TRBV5-4 | - | CASSLAGDTGELFF | TGTGCCAGCAGCTTGGCCGGGGACACCGGGGAGCTGTTTTTT
TRBJ2-7 | - | TRBV7-9 | - | CASSWAETYEQYF | TGTGCCAGCAGCTGGGCGGAAACCTACGAGCAGTACTTC
TRBJ1-2 | many | TRBV15 | TRBD1 | CATSGSGTGPYGYTF | TGTGCCACCAGCGGCTCCGGGACAGGGCCCTATGGCTACACCTTC
TRBJ2-7 | many | TRBV29-1 | - | CSPTHEQYF | TGCAGCCCCACGCACGAGCAGTACTTC
TRBJ2-1 | few | TRBV4-3 | TRBD1 | CASAGTGPPRNEQFF | TGCGCCTCGGCCGGGACAGGGCCCCCCCGCAATGAGCAGTTCTTC
TRBJ1-4 | many | TRBV12-3/TRBV12-4 | - | CASSLALAELNEKLFF | TGTGCCAGCAGTTTAGCGCTGGCAGAGCTGAATGAAAAACTGTTTTTT
TRBJ1-2 | many | TRBV6-1 | TRBD1 | CASSERQGGNYGYTF | TGTGCCAGCAGTGAGAGACAGGGGGGAAACTATGGCTACACCTTC
TRBJ2-7 | many | TRBV6-1 | - | CASRGTQGQRPKPYEQYF | TGTGCCAGCAGGGGAACTCAAGGGCAGAGACCCAAACCTTACGAGCAGTACTTC
TRBJ2-1 | many | TRBV6-2/TRBV6-3 | - | CASSSRRTVGSYNEQFF | TGTGCCAGCAGTTCACGCCGGACGGTAGGCTCCTACAATGAGCAGTTCTTC
TRBJ1-5 | many | TRBV14 | - | CASSQGISQPQHF | TGTGCCAGCAGCCAAGGAATTTCTCAGCCCCAGCATTTT
TRBJ2-3 | many | TRBV20-1 | TRBD2 | CSASPLAGVTDTQYF | TGCAGTGCTAGTCCTCTAGCGGGGGTTACAGATACGCAGTATTTT
TRBJ2-1 | many | TRBV20-1 | - | CSAHGQSSYNEQFF | TGCAGTGCTCACGGACAAAGCTCCTACAATGAGCAGTTCTTC
TRBJ1-2 | many | TRBV28 | - | CASSPTGWGGYTF | TGTGCCAGCAGTCCGACAGGATGGGGGGGCTACACCTTC
TRBJ2-1 | many | TRBV20-1 | - | CSASSYRGQRFF | TGCAGTGCTAGTTCCTACCGGGGTCAGCGGTTCTTC
TRBJ2-7 | many | TRBV10-3 | - | CATKGSSLRGSYEQYF | TGTGCCACCAAGGGGAGTAGCCTCCGGGGCTCCTACGAGCAGTACTTC
TRBJ2-3 | many | TRBV20-1 | TRBD2 | CSARDAGASGGTGTQYF | TGCAGTGCTAGAGATGCGGGGGCTAGCGGGGGAACGGGTACGCAGTATTTT
TRBJ1-4 | many | TRBV7-2 | TRBD1 | CASSLAPGQGGEKLFF | TGTGCCAGCAGCTTAGCGCCGGGACAGGGAGGTGAAAAACTGTTTTTT
TRBJ1-2 | many | TRBV29-1 | - | CSVGADYGYTF | TGCAGCGTGGGGGCTGACTATGGCTACACCTTC
TRBJ1-6 | many | TRBV7-2 | - | CASSLWGESPLHF | TGTGCCAGCAGCTTATGGGGGGAATCACCCCTCCACTTT